This TCR beta chain is from a study of early T cells in non-severe SARS-CoV-2 infection. Overall study context: From unsorted whole blood, bulk RNA was sequenced, and the chains remained unpaired.

The CDR3 covers 13 residues. From germline, CDR1 is WNHNN and CDR2 SYGVQD (reference sequence). Trimming removed 7 bases from V and 0 bases from J, with 9 bases in between. In this sample, this clonotype turned up many times. TCRdb independently ran MiXCR on the 5' RACE reads; one entry per CDR3 protein. The data contain about 27,000 distinct CDR3 sequences, 5.4% of them singletons. The J gene is TRBJ1-1, the V gene TRBV10-1; maybe TRBD1 (5 bases). Sequenced material: whole blood. This receptor was identified in an adult who was a healthcare worker with PCR-confirmed SARS-CoV-2 infection or an uninfected control (not recorded which). The CDR3 coding sequence is TGCGCCAGCAAAAGGGGAATGAACACTGAAGCTTTCTTT. Amino acid sequence: CASKRGMNTEAFF.